These 17 T cell receptor beta chains were all obtained from the same sample, sequenced in a study of Ad26.COV2.S vaccination and SARS-CoV-2 variants. Sequenced by immunoSEQ multiplex PCR; TCRdb stores in-frame clones only, minus some. This sample has about 350,000 clones; approximately 90% occur once, and the top ten carry 5%. Treatment: about 20 received Ad26.COV2.S at low or high dose, single or two shots; roughly five received placebo; per-sample allocation not given. Material that was analyzed had been drawn on day 63 after the first vaccine or placebo injection. The material sequenced was peripheral blood, taken in a trial of Ad26.COV2.S vaccine versus placebo. The origin of the receptors is a person aged 18-60 years who received the Ad26.COV2.S COVID-19 vaccine or a placebo.

This CDR3 reads CASSTTGGVNEQFF. CDR3 DNA: TGTGCCAGCAGTACCACAGGGGGCGTAAATGAGCAGTTCTTC. V and J are TRBV28 and TRBJ2-1, with 9 bases identical to TRBD1. Germline V CDR1 and CDR2: MDHEN, SYDVKM. V dropped 5 bases and J dropped 7; count of bases not matched to a gene: 6. The CDR3 has 14 amino acids.

About this clone itself: A junction boundary mismatches the germline segment, possibly from a read error. The chain links TRBV19 to TRBJ1-2; no clear D gene. Germline loops: CDR1 LNHDA, CDR2 SQIVND (reference sequence). This CDR3 has 11 residues. The chain's CDR3 is CASSSMTGFTF. In DNA, the CDR3 is TGTGCCAGTAGTTCAATGACGGGCTTCACCTTC.

This clone has just a few counts. This sequence joins TRBV3-1 (or the pseudogene TRBV3-2) and TRBJ1-6; no definite D call. V shed 4 bases and J shed 8 bases, with 9 bases lying between them. CDR1 and CDR2 from the germline V gene are LGHDT and YNNKEL (reference sequence). This CDR3 contains 13 residues. The chain's CDR3 is CASSPSGDSPLHF. The CDR3 nucleotides read TGTGCCAGCAGCCCCTCTGGGGATTCACCCCTCCACTTT.

This clone was seen a handful of times. The chain uses TRBV7-9 and TRBJ2-3; TRBD1 is a possible D gene (6 bases). The CDR3 consists of 14 residues. Per the germline V gene, CDR1 is SEHNR and CDR2 is FQNEAQ (reference sequence). V lost 4 bases and J lost 3, with 11 bases in between. The CDR3 DNA reads as TGTGCCAGCAGCTCGGAAGGGACAACAGATACGCAGTATTTT. It yields the protein CASSSEGTTDTQYF.

V usage is TRBV7-8 and J usage is TRBJ1-2; D unclear. Germline lookup yields CDR1 SGHVS and CDR2 FQNEAQ. CDR3 length equals 13 residues. V lost 4 bases to trimming and J lost 7 bases, with 13 bases between them. The CDR3 sequence: CASSSLNKIGYTF. The CDR3 DNA is TGTGCCAGCAGCTCCCTCAACAAGATTGGCTACACCTTC.

This chain joins TRBV5-1 and TRBJ2-7, with D perhaps matching TRBD2 (5 bases). The germline V gene has CDR1 SGHRS and CDR2 YFSETQ. The CDR3 totals 13 residues. Trimming pared 0 bases from V and 2 bases from J, leaving 6 bases between. The CDR3 loop reads CASSLEGAYEQYF. The CDR3 DNA reads TGCGCCAGCAGCTTGGAGGGAGCCTACGAGCAGTACTTC. Supplemented by reference TRBV5-1 and TRBJ2-7, the full variable domain reads KAGVTQTPRYLIKTRGQQVTLSCSPISGHRSVSWYQQTPGQGLQFLFEYFSETQRNKGNFPGRFSGRQFSNSRSEMNVSTLELGDSALYLCASSLEGAYEQYFGPGTRLTVT.

V usage is TRBV11-2 and J usage is TRBJ1-1, with 9 bases matching TRBD1. CDR1 SGHAT and CDR2 FQNNGV come from the germline V gene. The CDR3 extends over 15 amino acids. Trimming took 1 base from V and 6 from J; bases not matched to a gene: 6. The CDR3 spells CASSLVGQGRAEAFF. The DNA for the CDR3 is TGTGCCAGCAGCTTAGTCGGACAGGGGCGCGCTGAAGCTTTCTTT.

This clone was observed a single time. J is TRBJ2-2 and V is TRBV4-1; a weak D match, TRBD1 (6 bases). CDR3 size: 16 residues. Looked up from germline, CDR1 is MGHRA and CDR2 is YSYEKL. V lost 8 bases, J lost 0 bases, and 16 bases lay in between. CDR3: CASATPDRSNTGELFF. The CDR3 region has the DNA TGCGCCAGCGCCACCCCGGACAGATCGAACACCGGGGAGCTGTTTTTT.

The V gene is TRBV7-9, the J gene TRBJ1-1, with unresolved D. Between the trimmed V and J ends, which lost 3 bases and 3 bases, there was a span of 8 bases. Germline assignment: CDR1 SEHNR and CDR2 FQNEAQ (reference sequence). This CDR3 is 13 amino acids long. CDR3 DNA sequence: TGTGCCAGCAGCTTCTCAGTGCACACTGAAGCTTTCTTT. Its translation: CASSFSVHTEAFF.

The chain recombines TRBV7-2 with TRBJ2-5; tentatively, D is TRBD1 (7 bases). The CDR3 is made up of 15 amino acids. The V end lost 5 bases, the J end lost 5 bases, and 18 bases lay between the germline ends. Per the germline V gene, CDR1 is SGHTA and CDR2 is FQGNSA. The CDR3 DNA is TGTGCCAGCAGCCCTGCGGGACAGAGAGTGGAGACCCAGTACTTC. It yields the protein CASSPAGQRVETQYF.

The rearrangement links TRBV5-6 to TRBJ2-7; 9 bases line up with TRBD2. The CDR3 extends over 14 amino acids. After removal of 5 bases from V and 3 bases from J, the junction contained 6 bases not matched to a gene. The V gene's germline CDR1 is SGHDT and CDR2 YYEEEE. The CDR3 loop reads CASRFRTSVYEQYF. The CDR3 bases are TGTGCCAGCAGGTTCCGGACTAGCGTCTACGAGCAGTACTTC.

The table lists this clone with a few counts. The chain joins TRBV18 to TRBJ1-1; 9 bases are shared with TRBD1. The CDR3 contains 11 residues. The germline CDR1 and CDR2 sequences are KGHSH and LQKENI. V was pared by 6 bases and J by 10 bases, with 3 bases of the junction left unmatched. The CDR3 reads CASSSQGAAFF. CDR3 coding DNA: TGTGCCAGCTCGTCACAGGGGGCAGCTTTCTTT.

The chain joins TRBV4-1 to TRBJ1-1, with D unresolved. The V end was cut by 1 base, the J end by 6 bases, with 9 bases between. The CDR3 spans 13 residues. Germline V gene data show CDR1 as MGHRA and CDR2 as YSYEKL. The CDR3 DNA reads as TGCGCCAGCAGCCAAGCCCCTTTCGCTGAAGCTTTCTTT. This gives the protein CASSQAPFAEAFF.

The chain joins TRBV5-6 to TRBJ1-1; 7 nucleotides agree with TRBD1. Germline V gene sequence: CDR1 SGHDT, CDR2 YYEEEE. The length of the CDR3 is 14 residues. V shed 2 bases and J 6 bases; nucleotides not matched to a gene: 7. Written as DNA, the CDR3 is TGTGCCAGCAGCTTTAGACAGGGTATGCCTGAAGCTTTCTTT. Protein product: CASSFRQGMPEAFF.

CDR3 sequence reads: CAWMISRGGRNQGGYTF. CDR3 in DNA: TGTGCCTGGATGATAAGCAGGGGCGGACGGAACCAAGGGGGCTACACCTTC. This chain links TRBV30 with TRBJ1-2; a weak D match, TRBD1 (6 bases). CDR3 size: 17 residues. The V gene lost 4 bases and the J gene lost 8 bases, with 29 bases spanning the gap. Germline V lookup: CDR1 GTSNPN, CDR2 SVGIG (reference sequence).

The J gene is TRBJ2-7, the V gene TRBV28; D may be TRBD2 (5 bases). V lost 2 bases to trimming and J lost 1 base, with 18 bases between them. Germline CDR1 is MDHEN and CDR2 is SYDVKM. The length of the CDR3 is 17 residues. The CDR3, as DNA: TGTGCCAGCAGTTTAGAGGCCGGGCGGGTTCCTTCCTACGAGCAGTACTTC. It yields the protein CASSLEAGRVPSYEQYF.

In its sample, this clone was seen a few times. This chain connects TRBV18 to TRBJ2-7, with unresolved D. Germline values: CDR1 KGHSH, CDR2 LQKENI. Trimming left V 0 bases short and J 4 bases short, with 16 bases between. CDR3 size: 16 residues. The CDR3 bases are TGTGCCAGCTCACCACCGGAAGGCCAAGGCCGTTACGAGCAGTACTTC. Translation gives CASSPPEGQGRYEQYF.